The clone carrying this TCR beta chain has just one count. Per the authors' pipeline: Cell counts per sample came from amplifying reference gene primers. The repertoire was sequenced with immunoSEQ multiplex PCR; TCRdb's copy has only in-frame clones and lacks some. D and trimming come from the DNA, and the V and J calls and clone size come from that table. In the table there are roughly 250,000 clones, approximately 85% of which are singletons. Enrollees, roughly 18 to 89 years old, lived in 24 US areas. Recovery among Cohort 3 donors was established by two negative PCRs, clearance, or symptom resolution. Germline values: CDR1 LGHNA, CDR2 YNFKEQ. The CDR3 contains 18 residues. After removal of 1 base from V and 3 bases from J, the junction contained 14 bases not matched to a gene. The sample belongs to a study of blood T cell repertoires in COVID-19.

The chain links TRBV4-2 to TRBJ1-2, with 7 bases matching TRBD1. The source material was PBMCs or T cells enriched from blood (not recorded which). This sequence originates from a woman under 40 who had recovered from COVID-19. CDR3 sequence reads: CASSQAAFDRERHYGYTF. Written as DNA, the CDR3 is TGTGCCAGCAGCCAAGCCGCGTTCGACAGGGAGAGACACTATGGCTACACCTTC.